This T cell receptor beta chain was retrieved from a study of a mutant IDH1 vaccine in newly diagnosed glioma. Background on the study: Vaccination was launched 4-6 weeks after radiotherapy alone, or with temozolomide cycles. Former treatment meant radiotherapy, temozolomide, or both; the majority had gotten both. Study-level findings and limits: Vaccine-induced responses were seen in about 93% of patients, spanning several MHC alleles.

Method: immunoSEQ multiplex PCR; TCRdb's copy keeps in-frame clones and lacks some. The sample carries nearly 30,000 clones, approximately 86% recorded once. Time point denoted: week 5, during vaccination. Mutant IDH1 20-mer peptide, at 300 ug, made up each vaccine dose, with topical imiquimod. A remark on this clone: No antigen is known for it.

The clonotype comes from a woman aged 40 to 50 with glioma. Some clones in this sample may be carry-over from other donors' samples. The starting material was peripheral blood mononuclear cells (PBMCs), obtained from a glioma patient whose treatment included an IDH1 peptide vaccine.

The CDR3 DNA reads as TGTGCCACCAGCAGAGATTTAGGCCGCGAACTGTTTTTT. This translates into CATSRDLGRELFF. The chain links TRBV15 to TRBJ1-4; D uncertain. Trimming removed 0 bases from V and 12 bases from J, with 11 bases in between. In germline, CDR1 is LNHNV, CDR2 YYDKDF (reference sequence). The CDR3 length is 13 residues.